These 26 T cell receptor beta chains were sequenced from one sample in a study of technical replicates of blood from several donors. TCRdb's table, derived via immunoSEQ multiplex PCR, lists solely in-frame clones and lacks some. The repertoire holds about 76,000 clones, with 65% to 90% as singletons. The sequenced sample was PBMCs. The receptors here all came from a human donor in good health. Some clones in this sample may be carry-over from other donors' samples.

The chain recombines TRBV21-1 with TRBJ1-1; TRBD1, the table's D call, was not compared with the DNA. TRBV21-1 counts as a pseudogene. CDR3 size: 14 residues. CDR3 sequence (DNA): TGTGCCAGCAGGGGACAGGGGGCCGACACTGAAGCTTTCTTT. Encoded protein: CASRGQGADTEAFF.

V is TRBV13 and J is TRBJ2-5; the D gene could be TRBD1 or TRBD2 (6 bases each). The DNA end favors TRBJ2-7, so the J call may be wrong. CDR1 is PRHDT, CDR2 FYEKMQ, per germline (reference sequence). The CDR3 length is 14 residues. This CDR3 is CASSPTEGAYEQYF. CDR3 DNA sequence: TGTGCCAGCAGCCCGACGGAGGGGGCCTACGAGCAGTACTTC.

The rearrangement joins TRBV7-9 to TRBJ1-2; possibly TRBD1 for D (6 bases). There are 15 residues in the CDR3. The germline gives CDR1 SEHNR, CDR2 FQNEAQ (reference sequence). V was clipped by 1 base and J by 4 bases, with 13 bases between them. The CDR3 nucleotides are TGTGCCAGCAGCTTAGGGACAGCAAGCGCCTATGGCTACACCTTC. This sequence encodes CASSLGTASAYGYTF.

Here the CDR3 DNA reads TGTGCCAGCAGTTTACGACCGAGGGGCAATCAGCCCCAGCATTTT. Its translation: CASSLRPRGNQPQHF. This chain links TRBV6-1 with TRBJ1-5; D remains ambiguous. Germline V lookup: CDR1 MNHNS, CDR2 SASEGT. V lost 5 bases and J lost 2, with 13 bases in between. The CDR3 is 15 amino acids.

The chain couples TRBV4-1 to TRBJ2-7; the D is unclear. Germline V CDR1 and CDR2: MGHRA, YSYEKL. The V and J ends lost 1 base and 2 bases respectively, with 15 bases between them. This CDR3 has 16 amino acids. The CDR3 DNA is TGCGCCAGCAGCCAAGGTATTATAGAGTCCCCCTACGAGCAGTACTTC. It translates to CASSQGIIESPYEQYF.

The V gene is TRBV6-5, the J gene TRBJ2-7; 11 bases are a match to TRBD2. V trimming: 6 bases; J trimming: 3 bases; junction bases outside the gene matches: 7. Germline CDR1 MNHEY, CDR2 SVGAGI. The CDR3 totals 15 residues. The CDR3 nucleotides are TGTGCCAGCAGCCTCCGACTAGCGGGGATCTACGAGCAGTACTTC. Amino acid sequence: CASSLRLAGIYEQYF.

The J gene is TRBJ2-1, the V gene TRBV5-1, with 9 bases lining up with TRBD2. Per germline, CDR1 SGHRS and CDR2 YFSETQ. Trimming at V came to 1 base and at J to 1 base, leaving 3 bases not matched to a gene. CDR3 length equals 16 residues. CDR3 region: CASSLLAGASYNEQFF. CDR3 nucleotides: TGCGCCAGCAGCTTGTTAGCGGGGGCGTCCTACAATGAGCAGTTCTTC.

The chain couples TRBV5-1 to TRBJ1-1; no reliable D call. Trimming took off 0 bases at V and 4 bases at J, with 10 bases between the two ends. The CDR3 extends over 14 amino acids. Germline V gene sequence: CDR1 SGHRS, CDR2 YFSETQ. CDR3: CASSLALMSTEAFF. The CDR3 DNA is TGCGCCAGCAGCTTGGCCTTGATGAGCACTGAAGCTTTCTTT.

This chain joins TRBV6-5 and TRBJ1-1; tentative D call: TRBD1 (5 bases). The V gene's germline CDR1 is MNHEY and CDR2 SVGAGI. V was shortened by 7 bases and J by 2 bases, with 14 bases between the two germline ends. The CDR3 runs 14 residues. The CDR3 sequence: CASNRRGVNTEAFF. The CDR3 DNA follows: TGTGCCAGCAATCGGCGGGGCGTAAACACTGAAGCTTTCTTT.

The CDR3 DNA reads TGTGCCAGCAGTGACGGGACAGGGCGAGAGCAGTACTTC. Residues: CASSDGTGREQYF. The rearrangement links TRBV6-5 to TRBJ2-7; TRBD1 agrees at 9 bases. This CDR3 is built from 13 residues. Per the germline V gene, CDR1 is MNHEY and CDR2 is SVGAGI. V dropped 5 bases and J dropped 7; count of bases not matched to a gene: 6.

The chain is built from TRBV28 and TRBJ2-3, with a weak D call TRBD2 (7 bases). V gave up 3 bases and J gave up 4 bases, with 17 bases separating them. The CDR3 totals 16 residues. Per the germline V gene, CDR1 is MDHEN and CDR2 is SYDVKM. The CDR3 DNA is TGTGCCAGCAGTTTTGAGGGGGGGGCCACCCCAGATACGCAGTATTTT. This sequence encodes CASSFEGGATPDTQYF. Complete variable domain (other parts from reference TRBV28 and TRBJ2-3): DVKVTQSSRYLVKRTGEKVFLECVQDMDHENMFWYRQDPGLGLRLIYFSYDVKMKEKGDIPEGYSVSREKKERFSLILESASTNQTSMYLCASSFEGGATPDTQYFGPGTRLTVL.

This CDR3 reads CASSVDSLPSYEQYF. The CDR3, as DNA: TGTGCCAGCAGCGTTGACTCCTTACCCTCCTACGAGCAGTACTTC. The gene calls are TRBV9 and TRBJ2-7, with D uncertain. Germline lookup yields CDR1 SGDLS and CDR2 YYNGEE. Trimming shortened V by 2 bases and J by 0 bases, and 12 bases separated the two germline ends. This CDR3 region has 15 residues.

The chain uses TRBV12-5 and TRBJ1-1; the D is unclear. This CDR3 is 13 amino acids long. Germline CDR1 and CDR2: LGHNT and FRNRAP. Trimming cost V 4 bases and J 3 bases, with 9 bases left between them. DNA of the CDR3: TGTGCTAGTGGTTGGAACAGCTACACTGAAGCTTTCTTT. It encodes CASGWNSYTEAFF.

The chain links TRBV5-4 to TRBJ2-7, with a possible D match to TRBD1 (6 bases). The ends were cut back, 6 bases at V and 3 bases at J, with 22 bases in the middle. The germline V gene encodes CDR1 SGHNT and CDR2 YYREEE (reference sequence). The CDR3 is 16 residues long. CDR3 nucleotide sequence: TGTGCCAGCACTCCGGGCCCCCTGACAGGTAACTACGAGCAGTACTTC. Amino acid sequence: CASTPGPLTGNYEQYF.

The chain combines TRBV27 with TRBJ2-2, with 9 bases identical to TRBD2. Unmatched junction bases numbered 9, after V lost 5 bases and J lost 5 bases. The CDR3 sequence is 16 residues long. CDR1 is MNHEY and CDR2 is SMNVEV in the germline V gene (reference sequence). The CDR3 coding sequence is TGTGCCAGCAGTAGATCTAGCGGGATAGTAACCGGGGAGCTGTTTTTT. Protein sequence: CASSRSSGIVTGELFF.

This rearrangement joins TRBV18 to TRBJ1-1; 8 bases align to TRBD1. The CDR3 extends over 13 amino acids. The ends lost 6 bases at V and 4 bases at J; junction bases unmatched: 4. From germline, CDR1 is KGHSH and CDR2 LQKENI. The CDR3 nucleotides are TGTGCCAGCTCTCAACAGGGGGGCACTGAAGCTTTCTTT. It yields the protein CASSQQGGTEAFF.

This chain connects TRBV27 to TRBJ2-1, with no clear D. Trimming stripped 7 bases from V and 8 bases from J, with 21 bases between. Germline loops: CDR1 MNHEY, CDR2 SMNVEV (reference sequence). This CDR3 is built from 15 residues. The CDR3: CASNPSAGDFDEQFF. The CDR3, as DNA: TGTGCCAGCAACCCGAGTGCCGGCGACTTTGATGAGCAGTTCTTC.

The rearrangement links TRBV29-1 to TRBJ1-4; no reliable D call. The germline V and J ends were trimmed by 6 bases and 8 bases, with 19 bases remaining between them. The germline gives CDR1 SQVTM, CDR2 ANQGSEA. The CDR3 consists of 14 residues. The CDR3, as DNA: TGCAGCGTCGGCTCGGAGGGATGGTCGGAAAAACTGTTTTTT. Its protein is CSVGSEGWSEKLFF. The complete variable domain, with remaining parts taken from reference TRBV29-1 and TRBJ1-4, reads SAVISQKPSRDICQRGTSLTIQCQVDSQVTMMFWYRQQPGQSLTLIATANQGSEATYESGFVIDKFPISRPNLTFSTLTVSNMSPEDSSIYLCSVGSEGWSEKLFFGSGTQLSVL.

This clone was observed a few times. This chain uses TRBV7-2 with TRBJ1-5; no reliable D call. CDR1 and CDR2 from the germline V gene are SGHTA and FQGNSA. CDR3 size: 15 residues. The germline V and J ends were trimmed by 1 base and 9 bases, with 16 bases remaining between them. CDR3 loop: CASSLVRAPFRPQHF. Here the CDR3 DNA reads TGTGCCAGCAGCTTAGTGAGAGCCCCCTTTCGGCCCCAGCATTTT.

The CDR3 nucleotides read TGTGCCAGCAGTTACGGGGCAGGGACTTTCTATGGCTACACCTTC. Translating gives CASSYGAGTFYGYTF. The V gene is TRBV6-6, the J gene TRBJ1-2; possible D gene TRBD1, 5 bases. There are 15 residues in the CDR3. CDR1 and CDR2 (germline): MNHNY, SVGAGI (reference sequence). V was clipped by 2 bases and J by 4 bases, with 14 bases between them.

This chain links TRBV7-9 with TRBJ2-3; 12 positions match TRBD2. CDR1 and CDR2 from the germline V gene are SEHNR and FQNEAQ (reference sequence). This CDR3 has 16 residues. The ends lost 5 bases at V and 5 bases at J; junction bases unmatched: 8. The CDR3 region is CASSPWTSGAQDTQYF. CDR3 nucleotide sequence: TGTGCCAGCAGCCCCTGGACTAGCGGGGCACAAGATACGCAGTATTTT.

This clone appeared a single time. The rearrangement links TRBV15 to TRBJ2-2; maybe TRBD2 (7 bases). Germline CDR1 reads LNHNV; CDR2 reads YYDKDF (reference sequence). This CDR3 comprises 15 residues. The V end lost 3 bases, the J end lost 5 bases, and 13 bases lay between the germline ends. The CDR3 spells CATSRGGARTGELFF. The CDR3 nucleotides are TGTGCCACCAGCAGGGGGGGGGCGCGGACCGGGGAGCTGTTTTTT.

With respect to this clone: This sample includes further DNA sequences coding for the same CDR3. The chain combines TRBV5-6 with TRBJ2-7, with 11 positions matching TRBD2. This CDR3 is 16 amino acids long. Germline V gene sequence: CDR1 SGHDT, CDR2 YYEEEE. The V and J ends lost 5 bases and 4 bases, in that order; junction bases with no gene match: 11. The CDR3 nucleotides are TGTGCCAGCAGTCCGGGGAAGGGACTAGCGGAGTACGAGCAGTACTTC. The encoded protein is CASSPGKGLAEYEQYF. Combining the CDR3 with reference TRBV5-6 and TRBJ2-7 gives the whole variable domain DAGVTQSPTHLIKTRGQQVTLRCSPKSGHDTVSWYQQALGQGPQFIFQYYEEEERQRGNFPDRFSGHQFPNYSSELNVNALLLGDSALYLCASSPGKGLAEYEQYFGPGTRLTVT.

The chain combines TRBV9 with TRBJ1-1; D unresolved. The CDR3 has 13 amino acids. Germline V gives CDR1 SGDLS, CDR2 YYNGEE. V lost 7 bases and J lost 1, with 11 bases in between. The CDR3 DNA sequence: TGTGCCAGCGGTCGGCAGCGGAACACTGAAGCTTTCTTT. The encoded protein is CASGRQRNTEAFF.

The chain links TRBV5-4 to TRBJ2-3, with a possible D match to TRBD1 (6 bases). Per germline, CDR1 SGHNT and CDR2 YYREEE (reference sequence). The germline V and J ends were trimmed by 7 bases and 0 bases, with 18 bases remaining between them. The CDR3 runs 16 residues. The CDR3 region has the DNA TGTGCCAGCTCTCTTCCAGGGGCATCGAGCACAGATACGCAGTATTTT. This sequence encodes CASSLPGASSTDTQYF.

This clone was recorded a few times. The J gene is TRBJ1-2, the V gene TRBV28; 7 bases are shared with TRBD1. The CDR3 sequence is 17 residues long. Germline lookup yields CDR1 MDHEN and CDR2 SYDVKM. The V gene end was trimmed by 3 bases and the J gene end by 5 bases; junction bases not matched to a gene: 15. The CDR3 here is CASSFYRLRTGSYGYTF. In DNA, the CDR3 is TGTGCCAGCAGTTTTTACCGCTTAAGGACAGGTTCTTATGGCTACACCTTC.